The clone carrying this T cell receptor beta chain was observed many times. Its antigen is not identified. One junction end does not reproduce the germline sequence, and a read error may be involved. This entry belongs to a study of T cell repertoires in cytomegalovirus infection. Study at large: CMV epitopes, recently identified HLA-C-restricted and well-studied HLA-B-restricted, were used. Public TCR beta signature analysis indicated the presence of both CMV infection and matching HLA type.

Study findings and constraints: The response measured ex vivo was dominated by TCR beta clonotypes (HLA-C-restricted and CMV-specific).

In TCRdb, the reads were re-called with MiXCR into one record per CDR3 protein. The sample includes about 480,000 distinct CDR3 sequences, about 33% seen only once; the top ten take 17%. CDR3 length: 15 amino acids. Germline lookup yields CDR1 SGHVS and CDR2 FQNEAQ. The TCR comes from a human donor in good health (CMV status not recorded). Some clones in this sample may be carry-over from other donors' samples. This chain uses TRBV7-8 with TRBJ2-2, with 12 bases identical to TRBD2. Sequenced here: cultured PBMCs, sampled from culture after CMV antigen stimulation. Here the CDR3 DNA reads TGTGCCAGCAGCCTAGCGGGAGGGGATCCCGGGGAGCTGTTTTTT. This codes for CASSLAGGDPGELFF. Drawing the rest from reference TRBV7-8 and TRBJ2-2, the complete variable domain is GAGVSQSPRYKVAKRGQDVALRCDPISGHVSLFWYQQALGQGPEFLTYFQNEAQLDKSGLPSDRFFAERPEGSVSTLKIQRTQQEDSAVYLCASSLAGGDPGELFFGEGSRLTVL.